This T cell receptor beta chain was sequenced in a study of OX40 agonist ivuxolimab in advanced cancers. Here immunoSEQ multiplex PCR was the method, and the copy in TCRdb shows in-frame clones only, minus some. The sample shows more than 45,000 clones, approximately 86% of them seen only once. Germline values: CDR1 KGHSH, CDR2 LQKENI. CDR3 size: 12 residues. V shed 3 bases and J shed 4 bases, with 7 bases lying between them. V usage is TRBV18 and J usage is TRBJ2-7; D is unresolved. The sample in question was CD4+ or CD8+ T cells sorted from blood, obtained in a trial of the OX40 agonist ivuxolimab. The clonotype originates from an adult with an advanced solid tumor such as melanoma, head and neck, liver or kidney cancer. CDR3 DNA: TGTGCCAGCTCACCGAACCTTTACGAGCAGTACTTC. It specifies CASSPNLYEQYF.